The clone carrying this TCR beta chain is a singleton in its sample. The antigen remains unidentified. Germline CDR1 is SQVTM and CDR2 is ANQGSEA. The CDR3 length is 14 residues. Trimming removed 2 bases from V and 4 bases from J; junction bases left unmatched: 6. The data stem from a study of cytomegalovirus exposure and HLA in healthy donors. In the study overall: In an earlier analysis, around 100 million unique TCR beta sequences were found from some 170 million T cells.

60 Vbeta and 13 Jbeta primers were used in PCR. The method was immunoSEQ multiplex PCR; TCRdb's version includes in-frame clones alone and lacks a portion of them. The sample lists fewer than 200,000 clones; roughly 77% were seen once. General study results and limits: Relative to equally common others, HLA-associated TCR beta chains showed greater clonal expansion in a later analysis.

Participants comprised healthy donors of bone marrow. The chain uses TRBV29-1 and TRBJ1-2, with TRBD1 matching over 8 bases. The TCR comes from a woman between 18 and 29 years old in good health and CMV-seronegative. The source material was PBMCs. DNA for the CDR3: TGCAGCGTTGAACAGGGGGCGCGGAGCTATGGCTACACCTTC. Encoded protein: CSVEQGARSYGYTF.